This TCR beta chain derives from a study of cytomegalovirus exposure and HLA in healthy donors (TCRdb year 2017). The study in broad terms: In an earlier analysis of 587 of the donors, less than 350 Gb of sequence data and 117 million unique TCR beta sequences from 150 million to 200 million T cells were reported. An early release covering roughly 600 HLA-typed donors comprised about 320 gigabases of sequencing data and tens of millions of unique TCR sequences. The genetic ancestry cluster associated with self-reported Caucasian donors included about 84% of the approximately 430 genotyped donors. The study was designed to test whether signatures of past pathogen exposure could be identified by cataloging public T cell receptors. Using immunosequencing, the study profiled T cell repertoires from fewer than 850 subjects and related those repertoires to cytomegalovirus serostatus. Along with the 666-subject first cohort, a separate validation cohort of over 90 different subjects was used. High-throughput TCR immunosequencing, statistical association of individual TCRs with disease status, and machine learning were combined to predict cytomegalovirus infection status. To study patterns of TCR occurrence, a later analysis re-analyzed previously published TCR beta repertoires from under 750 donors and added high-resolution HLA genotyping. Rather than drawing on any new phenotypic data, the later analysis identified candidate immune exposures from TCR beta sequences and the way those sequences occurred across donors. In an earlier analysis of 587 of the donors, high-throughput TCR beta sequencing was used to judge whether each TCR beta V gene segment behaved as functional or pseudogenic. Alongside the repertoire data, information on donor age, sex, ethnicity and CMV serostatus was compiled. Genome-wide SNP genotypes for about 65% of the 666 donors were used in a later genetic analysis, which treated that subset as a discovery cohort. Every discovery cohort repertoire had been produced on one sequencing platform. Both class I and class II loci were covered by HLA typing, at four-digit resolution. Typing coverage differed by locus: A, B, C, DRB1 and DQB1 were typed in roughly 629-630 donors, DQA1 in about 560, DPA1 in around 600, and DPB1 in roughly 470. Four or five DR-DQ haplotypes were handled as single units for association and clustering because linkage in the cohort was strong. Across approximately 400 genotyped donors of the cohort, an average of 235,054 unique TCR beta nucleotide sequences per donor were sequenced, and roughly 20% of those sequences were non-productive. Summary of the overall study and its limitations: A group of highly shared sequence variants was considered likely to be a technical artifact of the sequencing pipeline. At a false discovery rate of 0.05, a later analysis linked about 16,000 TCR beta sequences to specific HLA alleles. While some public TCRs were present in many individuals, most TCR sequences turned up only very rarely across donors. In the study, 164 TCR beta chains were listed as associated with cytomegalovirus. The authors suggested that the approach could potentially be generalized to other disease states and immunological phenotypes. A further reported finding was that TCR beta sequences accurately predicted the HLA-A and HLA-B alleles for most subjects in the first cohort. The classifier was reported to diagnose cytomegalovirus status with high specificity and sensitivity in both the original and validation cohorts. In vitro tests confirmed that a few of the cytomegalovirus-associated TCR beta chains recognize cytomegalovirus antigens. When HLA alleles, especially DR and DQ, strongly co-occurred, TCR associations were difficult to assign to individual alleles. According to a later genetic analysis, donors in an Asian-associated ancestry cluster had fewer N-insertions in productive TCRs than the roughly 670-donor mean. In a later analysis, HLA-associated TCR beta chains showed more clonal expansion and lower generation probabilities than non-associated chains that were equally common. The 87-base-pair reads could not distinguish some IMGT-functional V segments, including TRBV6-2 and TRBV6-3, so those segments were excluded. In a later analysis, several top co-occurrence clusters were reported to appear linked to parvovirus B19, influenza, CMV and Epstein-Barr virus. Because counts were too low, roughly 18 rarely observed V segments, including chromosome 9 orphons, were left out of the earlier analysis of about 620 of the donors. The presence/absence analyses assumed that sequencing depth was roughly uniform across donors, and that assumption may not be true. An association between a missense DCLRE1C variant and V-gene and J-gene trimming of TCR beta chains was found in a later genetic analysis and replicated in an independent cohort. HLA typing was unavailable for some donors at each locus, so association tests used only the typed subset. In a later analysis, the rate of TCR association differed among HLA loci, with DRB1 alleles having the most associated TCRs and HLA-C alleles having the fewest. For the cohort, immune exposure information was limited to CMV serostatus. In a later analysis, most CMV-associated TCR beta chains were found to appear HLA-restricted, with HLA associations seemingly driven largely by CMV exposure. The cohort was sequenced for TCR beta chains only, and without alpha or paired-chain data the features that could be detected were limited. Correlated functional status among segregating V segments might reflect linkage disequilibrium, but an unknown experimental factor could not be ruled out. An earlier analysis of approximately 590 of the donors showed that most TCR beta V segments appeared in productive rearrangements either about 87% or about 30% of the time, which broadly matched IMGT annotations.

Inclusive of the bounding cysteine and phenylalanine, the CDR3 is 13 residues long. Only the CDR3 DNA is retained, 39 bases long and in frame from the first base. Trimming takes 1 base from V and 10 bases from J, and the germline ends sit 13 bases apart. CDR1 and CDR2, per the germline V gene, are SGHTA and FQGNSA. The cohort consisted of 600 to 750 healthy bone marrow donors. Cohort members were all nominally healthy when sampled, although unrecorded immune exposures were likely present. The donor tested CMV seropositive, placing the donor among the roughly 300 seropositive members of the cohort. Each donor provided a peripheral blood sample, and peripheral blood mononuclear cells were used for TCR beta sequencing. Genomic DNA extraction from the blood cell samples was performed with the Qiagen DNeasy Blood Extraction Kit. Concerning this clone itself: Its antigen target is currently unknown.

The library was produced with the immunoSEQ multiplex PCR assay. For the multiplex PCR, a mixture combining 60 forward primers for TCR Vbeta segments and 13 reverse primers for TCR Jbeta segments was used. The CDR3 region of rearranged TCR beta genes was amplified from genomic DNA by a multiplex PCR assay. The amplified TCR beta libraries were sequenced on the Illumina HiSeq System as 87-base-pair reads. The authors processed their data as follows. In a later analysis, 80 million or so unique TCR beta chains were counted across the 500 to 850 repertoires, and approximately 9.9 million of these chains were shared by at least two donors. Raw reads were error-corrected and collapsed into unique sequences by a nearest-neighbor algorithm in which closely related sequences were merged to remove PCR and sequencing errors. CDR3 sequences were aligned to IMGT reference sequences to assign V, D and J gene segments. For a sequence to be retained, at least a six-nucleotide match to both a V gene segment and a J gene segment was required. A rearrangement counted as productive if the CDR3 had no stop codons and remained in frame with V and J, and every other rearrangement counted as non-productive. CDR3 was defined according to IMGT convention as the region running from the second conserved V-encoded cysteine to the conserved J-encoded phenylalanine. The earlier analysis of approximately 500 of the donors excluded sequences that lacked an unambiguous match to a single V gene segment. An earlier analysis of just under 600 of the donors called V segments functional above 56.7% productive rearrangements and segregating when the between-donor standard deviation exceeded 5%. A statistical classification framework was developed to diagnose cytomegalovirus status using the catalog of TCR beta chain sequences. A later analysis assigned V and J genes by comparing TCR nucleotide sequences with IMGT/GENE-DB human TR gene sequences. In a later analysis, CDR3 sequences and most-parsimonious VDJ recombination scenarios were assigned using the TCRdist pipeline. In a later analysis, every TCR beta chain was defined by the combination of its CDR3 amino acid sequence and its V-gene family, and reads without a unique V-gene family were dropped. A later analysis removed roughly 590 highly shared, low-generation-probability nucleotide sequences to deal with suspected cross-contamination and a sequencing artifact. In a later analysis, a clonal expansion index was calculated for each public chain from normalized within-repertoire ranks of inferred template counts. Generation probabilities in a later analysis came from a VDJ recombination model fitted to out-of-frame rearrangements, and those results were checked against IGoR. Hypergeometric tests were used in a later analysis to score TCR-TCR, TCR-HLA and TCR-CMV co-occurrence, with a repertoire-size bias correction applied to the TCR pairs. In a later analysis, false discovery rates were estimated by permuting HLA or CMV assignments 20 times. In a later analysis, co-occurring TCRs were grouped using DBSCAN, and TCRdist sequence similarity was added for clustering within HLA-allele-positive subsets. Repertoires with fewer than 30,000 or more than 120,000 public chains were left out of co-occurrence clustering, as were about five repertoires with anomalous nucleotide sharing. TCRdb took this table from immuneACCESS and kept in-frame rearrangements with V and J called. Such tables lack part of the clones; where checked against another copy, unresolved V genes explain under half of the gap, and the rest is unexplained. From that table come the V and J calls and clone size; the DNA was used to work out D and trimming. The table for this sample lists tens of thousands of clones. About 24% of the sample is taken by the ten largest.

Sequencing used PBMCs. The sequence joins TRBV7-2 to TRBJ1-2, with the D gene not clear enough to name. The sequence was collected from a man aged 35-49 years in good health and CMV-seropositive. Here the CDR3 is given as CASSLGFGVPYTF. The DNA sequence is TGTGCCAGCAGCTTAGGTTTCGGGGTGCCCTACACCTTC.